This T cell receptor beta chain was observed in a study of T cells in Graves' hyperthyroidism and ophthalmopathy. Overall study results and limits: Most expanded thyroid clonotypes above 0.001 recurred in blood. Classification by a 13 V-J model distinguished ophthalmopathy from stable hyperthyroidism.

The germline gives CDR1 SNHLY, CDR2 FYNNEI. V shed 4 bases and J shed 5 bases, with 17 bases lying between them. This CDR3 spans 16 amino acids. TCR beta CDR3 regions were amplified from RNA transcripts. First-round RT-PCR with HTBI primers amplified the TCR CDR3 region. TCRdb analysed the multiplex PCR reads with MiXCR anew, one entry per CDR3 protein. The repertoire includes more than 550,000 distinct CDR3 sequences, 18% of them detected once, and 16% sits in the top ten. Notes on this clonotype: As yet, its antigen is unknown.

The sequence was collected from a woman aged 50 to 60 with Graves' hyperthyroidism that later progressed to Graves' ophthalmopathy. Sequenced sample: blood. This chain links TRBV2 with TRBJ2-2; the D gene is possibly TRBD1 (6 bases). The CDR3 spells CASSGAPGQGTGELFF. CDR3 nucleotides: TGTGCCAGCAGTGGCGCCCCGGGACAAGGGACCGGGGAGCTGTTTTTT.